This TCR beta chain was recorded in a study of vaccination and CD4 T cells after COVID-19. Study-wide context: The study enrolled six male and four female convalescents, two of whom were Hispanic.

Germline lookup yields CDR1 MDHEN and CDR2 SYDVKM. The CDR3 is 13 amino acids. The V gene lost 3 bases and the J gene lost 5 bases, with 11 bases spanning the gap. Stated treatment: roughly 11-day PBMC culture with coronavirus spike peptide pools or control peptides (ViraFEST assay). A word on this clonotype: The antigen remains unidentified.

Sequencing of the DNA from cultured CD4+ T cells was carried out with the Oncomine TCR Beta short-read assay. Researchers extracted genomic DNA from CD4+ T cells that had been cultured. TCRdb re-called the PCR reads through MiXCR, storing one row per CDR3 protein. The sample has around 19,000 distinct CDR3 sequences; just under 55% are singletons. The rearrangement joins TRBV28 to TRBJ2-7, with D maybe TRBD1 (5 bases). The receptor was isolated from a human donor who had recovered from COVID-19. Sequencing was performed on CD4+ T cells from blood, cultured in vitro. The CDR3 DNA reads as TGTGCCAGCAGTTTCGTGGGCAGGGACGAGCAGTACTTC. Protein: CASSFVGRDEQYF.